The rows below give T cell receptor beta chains drawn from one sample of a study of OX40 agonist ivuxolimab in advanced cancers. Sequenced by immunoSEQ multiplex PCR; TCRdb stores in-frame clones only, minus some. Altogether 70,000 to 90,000 clones are present, over 70% being singletons, with the ten largest covering around 6.6%. The sample was CD4+ or CD8+ T cells sorted from blood, taken in a trial of the OX40 agonist ivuxolimab. The receptors were gathered from an adult with an advanced solid tumor such as melanoma, head and neck, liver or kidney cancer. The CDR3 runs from the conserved cysteine through the conserved F or W. D genes are given only for firm matches. A clone size is listed for some rows: how often the clone was seen (once, few, many), or a class if it is expanded.

D gene	V gene	J gene	clone size	CDR3 DNA	CDR3 protein
TRBD1	TRBV19	TRBJ1-1	-	TGTGCCAGTAGTAGGGACAGGGATAGAACTGAAGCTTTCTTT	CASSRDRDRTEAFF
TRBD1	TRBV9	TRBJ1-2	-	TGTGCCAGCAGCGCGACCGGGACAGGGGATGGCTACACCTTC	CASSATGTGDGYTF
-	TRBV29-1	TRBJ1-3	-	TGCAGCGTTGCAGGGGCAAAAGGAAACACCATATATTTT	CSVAGAKGNTIYF
-	TRBV28	TRBJ1-2	-	TGTGCCAGCAGCTACCCTATCGGCATTTCCTATGGCTACACCTTC	CASSYPIGISYGYTF
-	TRBV11-2	TRBJ2-7	-	TGTGCCAGCAGCTTAGAGGGCCCCCACGAGCAGTACTTC	CASSLEGPHEQYF
-	TRBV9	TRBJ1-1	-	TGTGCCAGCAGCCCTTTTGGGACTGAAGCTTTCTTT	CASSPFGTEAFF
TRBD1	TRBV7-9	TRBJ1-1	-	TGTGCCAGCAGCCACCCGAAGAGGAGGGGGCGGGAAGGGAACACTGAAGCTTTCTTT	CASSHPKRRGREGNTEAFF
-	TRBV7-9	TRBJ2-1	few	TGTGCCAGCAGCCTGACTAGCTCCTACAATGAGCAGTTCTTC	CASSLTSSYNEQFF
TRBD2	TRBV4-2	TRBJ2-1	-	TGTGCCAGCAGCCAAGGGGGAGGGCTCAACAATGAGCAGTTCTTC	CASSQGGGLNNEQFF
-	TRBV7-2	TRBJ1-5	-	TGTGCCAGCAGCCCTCGTATCGGGAGCAATCAGCCCCAGCATTTT	CASSPRIGSNQPQHF
-	TRBV10-3	TRBJ2-7	-	TGTGCCATCAGTGAGAACGGGAGTAGGAACGAGCAGTACTTC	CAISENGSRNEQYF
-	TRBV6-5	TRBJ2-7	-	TGTGCCAGCAGTTACTCGAGGGCAGGGGCCTCCTACGAGCAGTACTTC	CASSYSRAGASYEQYF
-	TRBV30	TRBJ2-5	-	TGTGCCTGGGGACGGGGGTACCAAGAGACCCGGTACTTC	CAWGRGYQETRYF
-	TRBV7-2	TRBJ1-5	-	TGTGCCAGCAGCTTAGTTCAGCTTAGCAATCAGCCCCAGCATTTT	CASSLVQLSNQPQHF
TRBD1	TRBV7-9	TRBJ1-1	-	TGTGCCAGCACCCCCCCGGGACAGGGGAACACTGAAGCTTTCTTT	CASTPPGQGNTEAFF
TRBD1	TRBV28	TRBJ2-7	-	TGTGCCAGCAGTTTATGGGGACAGGGGAATTTAGAGCAGTACTTC	CASSLWGQGNLEQYF
TRBD1	TRBV5-1	TRBJ1-1	once	TGCGCCAGCAGCACGGACAGGGTCAACACTGAAGCTTTCTTT	CASSTDRVNTEAFF
-	TRBV5-1	TRBJ2-5	-	TGCGCCAGCAGCTTTTCGGAGGGTCAGGGGTCCCAGTACTTC	CASSFSEGQGSQYF